The rows below give T cell receptor beta chains drawn from one sample of a study of beta chain features in type 1 diabetes. The assay was immunoSEQ multiplex PCR, and TCRdb's table has in-frame clones only and misses some. Of hundreds of thousands of clones listed, 15% to 17% were seen once; the top ten hold about 0.086%. Material: naive CD4+ T cells from blood. The origin of the receptors is a young man in good health. CDR3s include the opening cysteine and the closing phenylalanine or tryptophan. Each record gives: clone size, V gene, J gene, D gene, CDR3 DNA, CDR3 protein. The D gene is left open where the match is weak. Clone sizes are given selectively: once, few, many, or a class where the clone is expanded.

abundance: .; v_gene: TRBV27; j_gene: TRBJ2-3; d_gene: .; CDR3nt: TGTGCCAGCAGCAAGTACACAGATACGCAGTATTTT; CDR3aa: CASSKYTDTQYF
abundance: few; v_gene: TRBV11-3; j_gene: TRBJ2-7; d_gene: .; CDR3nt: TGTGCCAGCAGCTTAGATCGGTTGTACGAGCAGTACTTC; CDR3aa: CASSLDRLYEQYF
abundance: few; v_gene: TRBV18; j_gene: TRBJ2-3; d_gene: .; CDR3nt: TGTGCCAGCTCCCCCATGACTAGCACAGATACGCAGTATTTT; CDR3aa: CASSPMTSTDTQYF
abundance: many; v_gene: TRBV7-9; j_gene: TRBJ1-5; d_gene: TRBD1; CDR3nt: TGTGCCAGCAGCTTAGGACAGGGTAATCAGCCCCAGCATTTT; CDR3aa: CASSLGQGNQPQHF
abundance: .; v_gene: TRBV7-2; j_gene: TRBJ1-2; d_gene: .; CDR3nt: TGTGCCAGCAGCTTAGGGCAGAACTATGGCTACACCTTC; CDR3aa: CASSLGQNYGYTF
abundance: few; v_gene: TRBV29-1; j_gene: TRBJ1-2; d_gene: TRBD1; CDR3nt: TGCAGCGTTTCCAGAGACAGGGGCTATGGCTACACCTTC; CDR3aa: CSVSRDRGYGYTF
abundance: .; v_gene: TRBV7-2; j_gene: TRBJ1-3; d_gene: .; CDR3nt: TGTGCCAGCAGCTTAGCAGGGGTGGAAAACACCATATATTTT; CDR3aa: CASSLAGVENTIYF
abundance: few; v_gene: TRBV7-2; j_gene: TRBJ2-7; d_gene: TRBD1; CDR3nt: TGTGCCAGCAGCCCCGTGGGAGGACAGGGATCCTACGAGCAGTACTTC; CDR3aa: CASSPVGGQGSYEQYF
abundance: .; v_gene: TRBV10-3; j_gene: TRBJ2-7; d_gene: .; CDR3nt: TGTGCCATCAGAAAGACTGACTTCGAGCAGTACTTC; CDR3aa: CAIRKTDFEQYF
abundance: .; v_gene: TRBV6-5; j_gene: TRBJ2-7; d_gene: TRBD2; CDR3nt: TGTGCCAGCAAAACTAGCGGAGGCTACGAGCAGTACTTC; CDR3aa: CASKTSGGYEQYF
abundance: .; v_gene: TRBV4-2; j_gene: TRBJ2-1; d_gene: .; CDR3nt: TGTGCCAGCAGCCGCGGACGGGGGACCCCGTACAATGAGCAGTTCTTC; CDR3aa: CASSRGRGTPYNEQFF
abundance: .; v_gene: TRBV7-9; j_gene: TRBJ2-5; d_gene: .; CDR3nt: TGTGCCAGCAGCTTGTGGGGTTCTGGGGAGACCCAGTACTTC; CDR3aa: CASSLWGSGETQYF
abundance: .; v_gene: TRBV14; j_gene: TRBJ2-3; d_gene: .; CDR3nt: TGTGCCAGCAGCCAAGGCAGGGTTTCCACAGATACGCAGTATTTT; CDR3aa: CASSQGRVSTDTQYF
abundance: .; v_gene: TRBV14; j_gene: TRBJ1-1; d_gene: .; CDR3nt: TGTGCCAGCACCCTTGGAGGGAGGACTGAAGCTTTCTTT; CDR3aa: CASTLGGRTEAFF
abundance: .; v_gene: TRBV4-1; j_gene: TRBJ1-2; d_gene: .; CDR3nt: TGCGCCAGCAGCCATGGCTTTTTACAGGGAGCCTATGGCTACACCTTC; CDR3aa: CASSHGFLQGAYGYTF
abundance: few; v_gene: TRBV7-2; j_gene: TRBJ2-1; d_gene: TRBD1; CDR3nt: TGTGCCAGCAGTATGCGGAGGACAGGGTCCTTTAGCTCCTACAATGAGCAGTTCTTC; CDR3aa: CASSMRRTGSFSSYNEQFF
abundance: .; v_gene: TRBV15; j_gene: TRBJ2-1; d_gene: .; CDR3nt: TGTGCCACCAGCAAATCAACGGGGGTCCACTACAATGAGCAGTTCTTC; CDR3aa: CATSKSTGVHYNEQFF
abundance: few; v_gene: TRBV4-3; j_gene: TRBJ1-1; d_gene: TRBD1; CDR3nt: TGCGCCAGCAGCCAAGGAGCACCGGGACAGCGCACTGAAGCTTTCTTT; CDR3aa: CASSQGAPGQRTEAFF
abundance: .; v_gene: TRBV7-9; j_gene: TRBJ2-3; d_gene: .; CDR3nt: TGTGCCAGCAGCTCGCCGGGGACCCGCACAGATACGCAGTATTTT; CDR3aa: CASSSPGTRTDTQYF
abundance: few; v_gene: TRBV27; j_gene: TRBJ2-5; d_gene: TRBD1; CDR3nt: TGTGCCAGCAGTTTATCGTGGACAGGGGTCCTATTGATCGAGACCCAGTACTTC; CDR3aa: CASSLSWTGVLLIETQYF
abundance: .; v_gene: TRBV9; j_gene: TRBJ1-5; d_gene: .; CDR3nt: TGTGCCAGCAGCCCGCGGGACAATAGCAATCAGCCCCAGCATTTT; CDR3aa: CASSPRDNSNQPQHF
abundance: few; v_gene: TRBV7-7; j_gene: TRBJ2-1; d_gene: .; CDR3nt: TGTGCCAGCAGCTTGTCTGCGGGTTTGGACAATGAGCAGTTCTTC; CDR3aa: CASSLSAGLDNEQFF
abundance: few; v_gene: TRBV9; j_gene: TRBJ2-7; d_gene: TRBD1; CDR3nt: TGTGCCAGCAGCGAGGGACAGGGTCCCAACGAGCAGTACTTC; CDR3aa: CASSEGQGPNEQYF
abundance: .; v_gene: TRBV2; j_gene: TRBJ1-1; d_gene: .; CDR3nt: TGTGCCAGCTCCTCGGCACGGAAGAACACTGAAGCTTTCTTT; CDR3aa: CASSSARKNTEAFF
abundance: few; v_gene: TRBV7-9; j_gene: TRBJ1-1; d_gene: .; CDR3nt: TGTGCCAGCGAGGTCGGCACTGAAGCTTTCTTT; CDR3aa: CASEVGTEAFF
abundance: once; v_gene: TRBV15; j_gene: TRBJ2-7; d_gene: .; CDR3nt: TGTGCCACCAGCAGAGAGCAGGGCGAGCAGTACTTC; CDR3aa: CATSREQGEQYF
abundance: .; v_gene: TRBV7-2; j_gene: TRBJ2-5; d_gene: TRBD2; CDR3nt: TGTGCCAGCAGCCGAGGGACTACCGGGCCCCAAGAGACCCAGTACTTC; CDR3aa: CASSRGTTGPQETQYF
abundance: few; v_gene: TRBV29-1; j_gene: TRBJ2-3; d_gene: TRBD1; CDR3nt: TGCAGCGTACGGGACAGGGCAGATACGCAGTATTTT; CDR3aa: CSVRDRADTQYF
abundance: .; v_gene: TRBV28; j_gene: TRBJ2-7; d_gene: .; CDR3nt: TGTGCCAGCACAGGCTCTGGTAGGACCTACGAGCAGTACTTC; CDR3aa: CASTGSGRTYEQYF